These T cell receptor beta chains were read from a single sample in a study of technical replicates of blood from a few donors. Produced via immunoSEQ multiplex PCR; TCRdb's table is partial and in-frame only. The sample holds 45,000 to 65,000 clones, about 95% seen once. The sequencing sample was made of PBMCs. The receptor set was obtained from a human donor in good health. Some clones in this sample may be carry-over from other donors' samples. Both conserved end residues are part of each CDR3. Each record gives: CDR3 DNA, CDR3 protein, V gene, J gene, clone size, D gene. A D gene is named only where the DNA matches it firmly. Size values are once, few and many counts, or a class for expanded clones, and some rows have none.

CDR3 DNA: TGTGCCAGCAGCCAAGAGGGGTGGGGCCCGGAAGGGGCCAACGTCCTGACTTTC
CDR3 protein: CASSQEGWGPEGANVLTF
V gene: TRBV4-2
J gene: TRBJ2-6
clone size: NA
D gene: NA

CDR3 DNA: TGTGCCAGCAGTCTCGAGCTAGCGGGGGGGCCACGGGAGCAGTACTTC
CDR3 protein: CASSLELAGGPREQYF
V gene: TRBV27
J gene: TRBJ2-7
clone size: NA
D gene: TRBD2

CDR3 DNA: TGCGCCAGCAGCCAAGGCGACAGGGCGAACTATGGCTACACCTTC
CDR3 protein: CASSQGDRANYGYTF
V gene: TRBV4-1
J gene: TRBJ1-2
clone size: NA
D gene: TRBD1

CDR3 DNA: TGTGCCAGCAGCGGTTACAGGGGCACCGGGGAGCTGTTTTTT
CDR3 protein: CASSGYRGTGELFF
V gene: TRBV9
J gene: TRBJ2-2
clone size: NA
D gene: TRBD1

CDR3 DNA: TGCGCCAGCAGCCAAGAGAGAGGAGACAGGGGGGGGGCTGGAAACACCATATATTTT
CDR3 protein: CASSQERGDRGGAGNTIYF
V gene: TRBV4-3
J gene: TRBJ1-3
clone size: NA
D gene: TRBD1

CDR3 DNA: TGCGCCAGCAGCCAAGATATCAGGCCAGTGGGGCTGTCTGGTGGCTACACCTTC
CDR3 protein: CASSQDIRPVGLSGGYTF
V gene: TRBV4-3
J gene: TRBJ1-2
clone size: NA
D gene: NA

CDR3 DNA: TGTGCCAGCAGCACCCAAGCTTTCGGTGGGCCTCCCTCCGAGCAGTACTTC
CDR3 protein: CASSTQAFGGPPSEQYF
V gene: TRBV9
J gene: TRBJ2-7
clone size: NA
D gene: NA

CDR3 DNA: TGTGCCAGCAGTCTGATCGGAACAGGAGACACGAACACCGGGGAGCTGTTTTTT
CDR3 protein: CASSLIGTGDTNTGELFF
V gene: TRBV2
J gene: TRBJ2-2
clone size: NA
D gene: NA

CDR3 DNA: TGCAGCGTTAACCCCAACAGGGGGCGGGCTGAAGCTTTCTTT
CDR3 protein: CSVNPNRGRAEAFF
V gene: TRBV29-1
J gene: TRBJ1-1
clone size: NA
D gene: TRBD1

CDR3 DNA: TGCGCCAGCAGCTTTAGCGGGGCCTACAATGAGCAGTTCTTC
CDR3 protein: CASSFSGAYNEQFF
V gene: TRBV5-1
J gene: TRBJ2-1
clone size: medium-sized
D gene: TRBD2

CDR3 DNA: TGTGCCAGCAGCGTAGTGACAGGGGGGAGCACAGATACGCAGTATTTT
CDR3 protein: CASSVVTGGSTDTQYF
V gene: TRBV9
J gene: TRBJ2-3
clone size: NA
D gene: TRBD1

CDR3 DNA: TGTGCCAGCACTCCCAGGGCCTATAATTCACCCCTCCACTTT
CDR3 protein: CASTPRAYNSPLHF
V gene: TRBV6-5
J gene: TRBJ1-6
clone size: NA
D gene: NA

CDR3 DNA: TGTGCCAGCAGCTTAAAGGCTAGCGGGAGGGCCGACACCGGGGAGCTGTTTTTT
CDR3 protein: CASSLKASGRADTGELFF
V gene: TRBV7-2
J gene: TRBJ2-2
clone size: once
D gene: TRBD2

CDR3 DNA: TGTGCCAGCAGCACTGGGACAGGGGGCAAGGATGGCTACACCTTC
CDR3 protein: CASSTGTGGKDGYTF
V gene: TRBV6-6
J gene: TRBJ1-2
clone size: NA
D gene: TRBD1

CDR3 DNA: TGCGCCAGCAGACCCGGGACAGGGGTGAGAGGCTACACCTTC
CDR3 protein: CASRPGTGVRGYTF
V gene: TRBV5-1
J gene: TRBJ1-2
clone size: NA
D gene: TRBD1

CDR3 DNA: TGTGCCAGCAGCTTAACTTGGGGCCGGAGCACAGATACGCAGTATTTT
CDR3 protein: CASSLTWGRSTDTQYF
V gene: TRBV11-3
J gene: TRBJ2-3
clone size: NA
D gene: NA

CDR3 DNA: TGTGCCAGCAGTCCACGGGGACAGGCGAACTATGGCTACACCTTC
CDR3 protein: CASSPRGQANYGYTF
V gene: TRBV6-1
J gene: TRBJ1-2
clone size: NA
D gene: TRBD1

CDR3 DNA: TGTGCCAGCAACCCCCGGGACAGGGGGATCTATGGCTACACCTTC
CDR3 protein: CASNPRDRGIYGYTF
V gene: TRBV6-1
J gene: TRBJ1-2
clone size: NA
D gene: TRBD1

CDR3 DNA: TGTGCCAGCAGACGGGGGGGTGACTATGGCTACACCTTC
CDR3 protein: CASRRGGDYGYTF
V gene: TRBV6-6
J gene: TRBJ1-2
clone size: NA
D gene: NA

CDR3 DNA: TGTGCCAGCAGCTTTCTAGCAGCAGATACGCAGTATTTT
CDR3 protein: CASSFLAADTQYF
V gene: TRBV11-2
J gene: TRBJ2-3
clone size: NA
D gene: NA

CDR3 DNA: TGTGCCAGCAGTTCCCCCCTAGCGGACTCCTACAATGAGCAGTTCTTC
CDR3 protein: CASSSPLADSYNEQFF
V gene: TRBV6-5
J gene: TRBJ2-1
clone size: once
D gene: TRBD2

CDR3 DNA: TGTGCCATCAGCCTCGGACTACCGGGAATTATCTACTTC
CDR3 protein: CAISLGLPGIIYF
V gene: TRBV10-3
J gene: TRBJ2-5
clone size: NA
D gene: NA

CDR3 DNA: TGTGCCAGCAGTCAAAATGCGGGGGCGAACACCGGGGAGCTGTTTTTT
CDR3 protein: CASSQNAGANTGELFF
V gene: TRBV7-8
J gene: TRBJ2-2
clone size: NA
D gene: TRBD2

CDR3 DNA: TGCGCCAGCAGCCAAGATCCCCCGGAGAGAATGAACACTGAAGCTTTCTTT
CDR3 protein: CASSQDPPERMNTEAFF
V gene: TRBV4-1
J gene: TRBJ1-1
clone size: NA
D gene: NA

CDR3 DNA: TGTGCCAGTAGCCAGGGTTCTAGCGGGAGTGAGACCCAGTACTTC
CDR3 protein: CASSQGSSGSETQYF
V gene: TRBV19
J gene: TRBJ2-5
clone size: medium-sized
D gene: TRBD2

CDR3 DNA: TGTGCCAGCATCCCGGGGGGCGGGGGTCTCTATGGCTACACCTTC
CDR3 protein: CASIPGGGGLYGYTF
V gene: TRBV2
J gene: TRBJ1-2
clone size: NA
D gene: NA

CDR3 DNA: TGTGCCAGCAGTTCCCGGGACAGGGCGTCTGGGGCCAACGTCCTGACTTTC
CDR3 protein: CASSSRDRASGANVLTF
V gene: TRBV6-9
J gene: TRBJ2-6
clone size: once
D gene: TRBD1

CDR3 DNA: TGCAGCGTTGCCGGACTAGCGGGCGTAAGCTCCTACAATGAGCAGTTCTTC
CDR3 protein: CSVAGLAGVSSYNEQFF
V gene: TRBV29-1
J gene: TRBJ2-1
clone size: NA
D gene: TRBD2

CDR3 DNA: TGTGCCAGCAGCCCGATAGTTCAAAGGGGGGGATATGGAAACACCATATATTTT
CDR3 protein: CASSPIVQRGGYGNTIYF
V gene: TRBV7-9
J gene: TRBJ1-3
clone size: NA
D gene: NA

CDR3 DNA: TGTGCCAGCAGTTACTCGGACTACCACTACGAGCAGTACTTC
CDR3 protein: CASSYSDYHYEQYF
V gene: TRBV6-6
J gene: TRBJ2-7
clone size: NA
D gene: NA

CDR3 DNA: TGTGCCAGCAGCTTGACAGGGGGTGAGGCTGGCTACACCTTC
CDR3 protein: CASSLTGGEAGYTF
V gene: TRBV7-3
J gene: TRBJ1-2
clone size: NA
D gene: TRBD1

CDR3 DNA: TGTGCCAGCAGTGAAGTCAGGGGCATCAACTATGGCTACACCTTC
CDR3 protein: CASSEVRGINYGYTF
V gene: TRBV6-1
J gene: TRBJ1-2
clone size: NA
D gene: NA

CDR3 DNA: TGTGCCAGCAGCACCAGGGGCCTGGGGAGGGAATGGGAGCAGTACTTC
CDR3 protein: CASSTRGLGREWEQYF
V gene: TRBV5-4
J gene: TRBJ2-7
clone size: NA
D gene: NA

CDR3 DNA: TGTGCCAGCAGCCCCGGGAGCTACGAGCAGTACTTC
CDR3 protein: CASSPGSYEQYF
V gene: TRBV7-9
J gene: TRBJ2-7
clone size: NA
D gene: NA

CDR3 DNA: TGTGCCAGCAGTGAGGGGACAGCGTCTGGAAACACCATATATTTT
CDR3 protein: CASSEGTASGNTIYF
V gene: TRBV6-1
J gene: TRBJ1-3
clone size: NA
D gene: TRBD1

CDR3 DNA: TGTGCCAGCTCACCGGACAGAGTACGGGAGCAGTACTTC
CDR3 protein: CASSPDRVREQYF
V gene: TRBV18
J gene: TRBJ2-7
clone size: NA
D gene: NA

CDR3 DNA: TGTGCCAGCAGCGTAGATCCAGTTACAAACACTGAAGCTTTCTTT
CDR3 protein: CASSVDPVTNTEAFF
V gene: TRBV9
J gene: TRBJ1-1
clone size: NA
D gene: NA

CDR3 DNA: TGTGCCAGCAGCCAAGGGGGGGGGAGAGGTGGCTACACCTTC
CDR3 protein: CASSQGGGRGGYTF
V gene: TRBV7-8
J gene: TRBJ1-2
clone size: NA
D gene: NA

CDR3 DNA: TGTGCCAGTAGTATAGTAACAGACAGGACGAGCTACACCTTC
CDR3 protein: CASSIVTDRTSYTF
V gene: TRBV19
J gene: TRBJ1-2
clone size: few
D gene: NA

CDR3 DNA: TGTGCCATCAGGGGGAGCTCCTACGAGCAGTACTTC
CDR3 protein: CAIRGSSYEQYF
V gene: TRBV10-3
J gene: TRBJ2-7
clone size: few
D gene: NA

CDR3 DNA: TGTGCCAGTAACCTGAGACTCCTTGACGGGGACTATGGCTACACCTTC
CDR3 protein: CASNLRLLDGDYGYTF
V gene: TRBV19
J gene: TRBJ1-2
clone size: few
D gene: NA

CDR3 DNA: TGTGCCAGCAGCTTACATCAGGGGAGCTCTGGAAACACCATATATTTT
CDR3 protein: CASSLHQGSSGNTIYF
V gene: TRBV7-6
J gene: TRBJ1-3
clone size: NA
D gene: NA

CDR3 DNA: TGTGCCAGCACCTCGACAGGGGAGAACACCGGGGAGCTGTTTTTT
CDR3 protein: CASTSTGENTGELFF
V gene: TRBV6-1
J gene: TRBJ2-2
clone size: NA
D gene: TRBD1

CDR3 DNA: TGTGCCAGCAGCTTAACTACAGGCAGCAATCAGCCCCAGCATTTT
CDR3 protein: CASSLTTGSNQPQHF
V gene: TRBV7-9
J gene: TRBJ1-5
clone size: NA
D gene: NA

CDR3 DNA: TGTGCCAGCAGCTTTCCTTCCGGGAGGAAGGACAATGAGCAGTTCTTC
CDR3 protein: CASSFPSGRKDNEQFF
V gene: TRBV11-2
J gene: TRBJ2-1
clone size: NA
D gene: TRBD2

CDR3 DNA: TGTGCCAGCAGCGTAGACAGGGGAACTCAAGAGACCCAGTACTTC
CDR3 protein: CASSVDRGTQETQYF
V gene: TRBV9
J gene: TRBJ2-5
clone size: once
D gene: TRBD1

CDR3 DNA: TGTGCCAGCAGCCCAAGACTAGCGGGCAACTACGAGCAGTACTTC
CDR3 protein: CASSPRLAGNYEQYF
V gene: TRBV9
J gene: TRBJ2-7
clone size: NA
D gene: TRBD2

CDR3 DNA: TGTGCCAGCAGCTTGGGTTGGCGGGAGTCTGGGTCCGAGCAGTACTTC
CDR3 protein: CASSLGWRESGSEQYF
V gene: TRBV7-2
J gene: TRBJ2-7
clone size: NA
D gene: TRBD2

CDR3 DNA: TGTGCCAGCAGCCCCCCCAGCGGGGGTGGGGAGACCCAGTACTTC
CDR3 protein: CASSPPSGGGETQYF
V gene: TRBV9
J gene: TRBJ2-5
clone size: NA
D gene: TRBD2

CDR3 DNA: TGTGCCAGCTCACCTCAAACAGGGGGACTCTCTGGAAACACCATATATTTT
CDR3 protein: CASSPQTGGLSGNTIYF
V gene: TRBV18
J gene: TRBJ1-3
clone size: NA
D gene: TRBD1

CDR3 DNA: TGTGCCAGCGGCGAGCGTCCCTACGAGCAGTACTTC
CDR3 protein: CASGERPYEQYF
V gene: TRBV7-9
J gene: TRBJ2-7
clone size: NA
D gene: NA

CDR3 DNA: TGTGCCAGCAGTGACTCCAAGGGGGCAGATACGCAGTATTTT
CDR3 protein: CASSDSKGADTQYF
V gene: TRBV6-4
J gene: TRBJ2-3
clone size: few
D gene: NA

CDR3 DNA: TGTGCCAGCAGCTTAGCCGATTGGGCCGCGTTCGCCTTC
CDR3 protein: CASSLADWAAFAF
V gene: TRBV7-2
J gene: TRBJ1-2
clone size: NA
D gene: NA

CDR3 DNA: TGTGCCAGCAGATTAGGACGGGAGGGATACAATGAGCAGTTCTTC
CDR3 protein: CASRLGREGYNEQFF
V gene: TRBV5-6
J gene: TRBJ2-1
clone size: NA
D gene: TRBD2

CDR3 DNA: TGTGCCAGCAGAGATCCGGGGCCGGGGGATGAGCAGTTCTTC
CDR3 protein: CASRDPGPGDEQFF
V gene: TRBV6-5
J gene: TRBJ2-1
clone size: NA
D gene: NA